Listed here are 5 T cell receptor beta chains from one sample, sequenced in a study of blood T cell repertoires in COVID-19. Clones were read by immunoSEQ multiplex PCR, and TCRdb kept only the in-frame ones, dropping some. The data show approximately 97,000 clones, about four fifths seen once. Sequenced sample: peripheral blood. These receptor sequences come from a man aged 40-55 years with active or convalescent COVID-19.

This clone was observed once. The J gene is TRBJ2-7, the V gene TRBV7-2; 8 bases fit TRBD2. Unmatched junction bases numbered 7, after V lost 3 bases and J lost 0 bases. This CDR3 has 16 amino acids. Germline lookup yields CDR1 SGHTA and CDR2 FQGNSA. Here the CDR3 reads CASSFGLGGGSYEQYF. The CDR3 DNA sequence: TGTGCCAGCAGCTTTGGTCTCGGGGGGGGCTCCTACGAGCAGTACTTC. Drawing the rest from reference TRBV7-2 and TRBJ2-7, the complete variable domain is GAGVSQSPSNKVTEKGKDVELRCDPISGHTALYWYRQSLGQGLEFLIYFQGNSAPDKSGLPSDRFSAERTGGSVSTLTIQRTQQEDSAVYLCASSFGLGGGSYEQYFGPGTRLTVT.

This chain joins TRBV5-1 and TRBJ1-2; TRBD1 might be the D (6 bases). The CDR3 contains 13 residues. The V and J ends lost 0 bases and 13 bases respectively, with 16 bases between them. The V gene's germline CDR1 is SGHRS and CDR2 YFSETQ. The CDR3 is CASSLDGQLYSTF. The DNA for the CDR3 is TGCGCCAGCAGCTTGGACGGACAGCTTTATTCCACCTTC.

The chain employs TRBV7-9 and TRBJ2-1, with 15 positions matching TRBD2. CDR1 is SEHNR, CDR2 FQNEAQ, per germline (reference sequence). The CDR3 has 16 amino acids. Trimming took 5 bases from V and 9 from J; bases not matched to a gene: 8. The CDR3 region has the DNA TGTGCCAGCAGCCGAAGGACTAGCGGGGGGGTAGGTGAGCAGTTCTTC. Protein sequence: CASSRRTSGGVGEQFF.

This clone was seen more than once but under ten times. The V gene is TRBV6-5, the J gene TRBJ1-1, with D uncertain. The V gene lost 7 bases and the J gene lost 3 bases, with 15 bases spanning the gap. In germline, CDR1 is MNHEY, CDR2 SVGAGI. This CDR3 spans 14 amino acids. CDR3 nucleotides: TGTGCCAGCACGAGAGATAACGGGGACACTGAAGCTTTCTTT. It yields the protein CASTRDNGDTEAFF.

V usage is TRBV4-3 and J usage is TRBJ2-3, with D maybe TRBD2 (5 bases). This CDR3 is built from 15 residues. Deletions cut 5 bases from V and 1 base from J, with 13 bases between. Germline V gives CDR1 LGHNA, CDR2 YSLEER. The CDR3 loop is CASSTRAEGTDTQYF. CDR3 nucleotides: TGCGCCAGCAGCACTAGGGCGGAGGGCACAGATACGCAGTATTTT.